The next 9 T cell receptor beta chains were all read from a single sample in a study of T cell responses to AZD1222 COVID-19 vaccine. Generated by immunoSEQ multiplex PCR, the TCRdb table keeps only in-frame clones and is missing some. The data show some 170,000 clones, about 91% seen once. The sample was peripheral blood, taken 28 days after the second AZD1222 dose. These receptors were collected from an adult who received the AZD1222 COVID-19 vaccine.

V and J are TRBV6-5 and TRBJ1-2, with 7 bases fitting TRBD1. CDR3 size: 14 residues. The germline gives CDR1 MNHEY, CDR2 SVGAGI. V lost 6 bases to trimming and J lost 7 bases; unmatched junction nucleotides: 11. The CDR3 reads CASRPQGTGAGYTF. CDR3 DNA sequence: TGTGCCAGCAGACCACAGGGGACGGGGGCTGGCTACACCTTC.

A note on this clone: This sample also contains other DNA sequences that code for the same CDR3. The chain is built from TRBV6-5 and TRBJ1-2; TRBD1 might be the D (6 bases). V gave up 0 bases and J gave up 4 bases, with 9 bases separating them. This CDR3 spans 14 amino acids. Per germline, CDR1 MNHEY and CDR2 SVGAGI. The CDR3 loop is CASSYSTGGYGYTF. CDR3 sequence (DNA): TGTGCCAGCAGTTACTCGACAGGCGGCTATGGCTACACCTTC.

The chain uses TRBV6-5 and TRBJ2-7; maybe TRBD1 (6 bases). The CDR3 contains 16 residues. With 0 bases removed from V and 4 bases from J, the gap between germline ends came to 16 bases. The V gene's germline CDR1 is MNHEY and CDR2 SVGAGI. CDR3 amino acids: CASSYSNGGAPYEQYF. Here the CDR3 DNA reads TGTGCCAGCAGTTACTCGAATGGGGGCGCCCCTTACGAGCAGTACTTC.

This sequence joins TRBV5-4 and TRBJ2-3; D is possibly TRBD2 (6 bases). CDR3 length: 15 residues. Germline CDR1 SGHNT, CDR2 YYREEE (reference sequence). With 3 bases removed from V and 3 bases from J, the gap between germline ends came to 14 bases. The CDR3 DNA follows: TGTGCCAGCAGCTCCTCACTGACTAGTACAGATACGCAGTATTTT. Translating it yields CASSSSLTSTDTQYF.

The V gene is TRBV12-5, the J gene TRBJ1-5; no firm D call. The CDR3 loop spans 13 amino acids. V gave up 7 bases and J gave up 0 bases, with 7 bases separating them. The V gene's germline CDR1 is LGHNT and CDR2 FRNRAP. CDR3 sequence (DNA): TGTGCTAGTGAGCAGGATAGCAATCAGCCCCAGCATTTT. Translating it yields CASEQDSNQPQHF.

This chain joins TRBV20-1 and TRBJ2-5; a weak D match, TRBD2 (6 bases). V was pared by 3 bases and J by 4 bases, with 15 bases between. Germline CDR1 reads DFQATT; CDR2 reads SNEGSKA (reference sequence). The CDR3 runs to 14 residues. CDR3 DNA: TGCAGTGCTAGTCTCGGGACTGCGTTAGAGACCCAGTACTTC. Translating gives CSASLGTALETQYF.

The V call is TRBV27, the J call TRBJ1-2; D unresolved. The CDR3 covers 14 residues. V shed 5 bases and J shed 6 bases, with 16 bases lying between them. Germline CDR1 MNHEY, CDR2 SMNVEV (reference sequence). CDR3 nucleotide sequence: TGTGCCAGCAGTCGACACACAAACCTCCATGGCTACACCTTC. This sequence encodes CASSRHTNLHGYTF.

CDR3 nucleotide sequence: TGTGCCAGCACCTCGGGGTACCAAGAGACCCAGTACTTC. Residues: CASTSGYQETQYF. V gene TRBV6-5 combines with J gene TRBJ2-5; tentative D call: TRBD2 (5 bases). The CDR3 loop spans 13 amino acids. Germline CDR1 and CDR2: MNHEY and SVGAGI. V lost 7 bases and J 0 bases, leaving 9 bases between the germline ends.

This chain uses TRBV7-3 with TRBJ2-6, with D perhaps TRBD1 (5 bases). Trimming shortened V by 5 bases and J by 0 bases, and 14 bases separated the two germline ends. This CDR3 has 17 residues. CDR1 SGHTA and CDR2 FQGTGA come from the germline V gene. CDR3 nucleotide sequence: TGTGCCAGCAGCCCCGACAGTTCGTCCTCTGGGGCCAACGTCCTGACTTTC. Translated, it gives CASSPDSSSSGANVLTF.